The 3 T cell receptor beta chains listed next were all sequenced from one sample in a study of molecular identifiers for immune sequencing clone quantification. Via MiXCR, TCRdb re-called the PCR reads, giving one row per CDR3 protein. The sample consists of 100,000 or so distinct CDR3 sequences, roughly 38% of them appearing once. Sequencing was carried out using naive CD8+ T cells from blood, with Jurkat cell RNA spiked in. Subset defined: FACS-sorted CD8+CD4-CCR7+CD45RA+ naive T cells. The receptor source for this set is a human donor in good health. Some libraries in this study had Jurkat cell RNA spiked in.

As regards this clonotype: The junction shows a germline mismatch at one end, possibly a read error. The chain combines TRBV6-2 or TRBV6-3 with TRBJ2-2, with TRBD2 as a possible D gene (6 bases). Germline CDR1 is MNHEY and CDR2 is SVGEGT. There are 12 residues in the CDR3. CDR3 sequence reads: CASSSGGLEPFF. CDR3 in DNA: TGTGCCAGCAGCTCTGGGGGGTTGGAGCCGTTTTTT.

This clonotype was detected a few times. The chain links TRBV27 to TRBJ1-2; D is perhaps TRBD1 (5 bases). V gave up 2 bases and J gave up 4 bases, with 11 bases separating them. This CDR3 is 14 amino acids long. CDR1 and CDR2 from the germline V gene are MNHEY and SMNVEV (reference sequence). DNA of the CDR3: TGTGCCAGCAGTTTACAGGGTTCGCCCTATGGCTACACCTTC. It translates to CASSLQGSPYGYTF.

This clonotype was seen only a few times. The V gene is TRBV19, the J gene TRBJ1-2; TRBD1 might be the D (6 bases). CDR3 length equals 12 residues. Germline V lookup: CDR1 LNHDA, CDR2 SQIVND (reference sequence). CDR3 in DNA: TGTGTTAACGCAGGGGTTGCTAATGGCTACACCTTC. The encoded protein is CVNAGVANGYTF.